The T cell receptor beta chain under discussion was sequenced for a study of T cell clones after liver transplantation. Study overall: Post-transplant blood was tracked for graft-donor-reactive T cell clones identified in a pre-transplant mixed lymphocyte reaction. Third-party-reactive TCRbeta sequences from pre-transplant mixed lymphocyte reactions served as antigen-independent comparators.

CDR1 and CDR2 (germline): LNHDA, SQIVND (reference sequence). There are 15 residues in the CDR3. The germline V and J ends were trimmed by 4 bases and 2 bases, with 14 bases remaining between them. Comment on this clone: Its antigen is unidentified.

Sequencing used immunoSEQ multiplex PCR; TCRdb keeps in-frame clones, though not all of them. The sample yields 15,000 to 20,000 clones, 85% to 90% seen once. Broader study findings: A larger donor-reactive than third-party decline suggested partial antigen-specific deletion. These preliminary findings come from unstandardized post-transplant sampling times.

The chain recombines TRBV19 with TRBJ1-1, with D perhaps TRBD1 (5 bases). The origin of this receptor is a human patient who received a liver transplant. Some T cells may be graft donor cells. Sequenced material: CD8+ T cells from blood, taken around 42 months after liver transplant. The CDR3, as DNA: TGTGCCAGTAGTACATCAGGGAAGGTAAACACTGAAGCTTTCTTT. Amino acid sequence: CASSTSGKVNTEAFF.